A single sample is the source of the 9 T cell receptor beta chains below, sequenced in a study of T cells after yellow fever vaccination. MiXCR, run by TCRdb on the 5' RACE reads, gives a single entry per CDR3 protein. The sample contains 360,000 or so distinct CDR3 sequences, 11% of which appear only once. The material was PBMCs, obtained on the day of the first yellow fever vaccination. The receptors come from a man between 18 and 35 years old who received the YFV17D yellow fever vaccine.

The V gene is TRBV30, the J gene TRBJ2-7; tentative D call: TRBD1 (5 bases). CDR3 size: 13 residues. V gave up 0 bases and J gave up 3 bases, with 9 bases separating them. CDR1 is GTSNPN and CDR2 is SVGIG in the germline V gene (reference sequence). The CDR3 here is CAWSVGLDYEQYF. The DNA of the CDR3 is TGTGCCTGGAGTGTGGGGCTAGACTACGAGCAGTACTTC. Using reference TRBV30 and TRBJ2-7 for the parts outside the CDR3, the full variable domain is SQTIHQWPATLVQPVGSPLSLECTVEGTSNPNLYWYRQAAGRGLQLLFYSVGIGQISSEVPQNLSASRPQDRQFILSSKKLLLSDSGFYLCAWSVGLDYEQYFGPGTRLTVT.

The chain recombines TRBV4-2 with TRBJ2-3, with 10 nucleotides matching TRBD2. The V and J ends lost 0 bases and 5 bases, in that order; junction bases with no gene match: 8. From germline, CDR1 is LGHNA and CDR2 YNFKEQ. This CDR3 is 17 amino acids long. CDR3 in amino acids: CASSQDDPSGGVDTQYF. As DNA, the CDR3 is TGTGCCAGCAGCCAAGATGACCCTAGCGGGGGCGTAGATACGCAGTATTTT.

This chain joins TRBV18 and TRBJ2-3; the D is unclear. The CDR3 runs 14 residues. The V end lost 2 bases, the J end lost 1 base, and 7 bases lay between the germline ends. Germline loops: CDR1 KGHSH, CDR2 LQKENI. CDR3 sequence (DNA): TGTGCCAGCTCACCAGAACCGGGCACAGATACGCAGTATTTT. Protein product: CASSPEPGTDTQYF.

The chain carries TRBV5-1 and TRBJ2-2; D may be TRBD1 (5 bases). Trimming stripped 4 bases from V and 6 bases from J, with 10 bases between. Germline loops: CDR1 SGHRS, CDR2 YFSETQ. The CDR3 sequence is 13 residues long. CDR3 amino acids: CASSPRQPGELFF. The CDR3 nucleotides read TGCGCCAGCAGCCCGAGACAGCCCGGGGAGCTGTTTTTT.

This clonotype was detected a few times. The rearrangement joins TRBV9 to TRBJ2-5; D perhaps matches TRBD2 (7 bases). Looked up from germline, CDR1 is SGDLS and CDR2 is YYNGEE. The V gene lost 1 base and the J gene lost 5 bases, with 12 bases spanning the gap. CDR3 size: 14 residues. The CDR3 DNA follows: TGTGCCAGCAGCGTATTGGGGGGGGGCGAGACCCAGTACTTC. This encodes CASSVLGGGETQYF.

This clonotype was counted a few times. The chain employs TRBV18 and TRBJ2-1, with no clear D. The CDR3 spans 11 residues. From germline, CDR1 is KGHSH and CDR2 LQKENI. V was clipped by 3 bases and J by 9 bases, with 6 bases between them. The CDR3 sequence is CASSPGSEQFF. The CDR3 nucleotides are TGTGCCAGCTCACCTGGCAGTGAGCAGTTCTTC.

This clonotype has just a few counts. The chain employs TRBV7-2 and TRBJ2-5, with D possibly called TRBD1 or TRBD2 (5 bases each). Germline V gene sequence: CDR1 SGHTA, CDR2 FQGNSA. The V gene lost 3 bases and the J gene lost 6 bases, with 17 bases spanning the gap. CDR3 length: 15 amino acids. In DNA, the CDR3 is TGTGCCAGCAGCTTGGACAAGCACGGGGCGCAGACCCAGTACTTC. This encodes CASSLDKHGAQTQYF.

The rearrangement links TRBV7-2 to TRBJ1-2; no clear D gene. V was pared by 5 bases and J by 12 bases, with 22 bases between. Looked up from germline, CDR1 is SGHTA and CDR2 is FQGNSA. The length of the CDR3 is 14 residues. CDR3 amino acids: CASSPLDPYLVDTF. The CDR3 DNA reads TGTGCCAGCAGCCCTCTCGACCCATACTTAGTCGACACCTTC. The full variable domain, with the rest looked up from reference TRBV7-2 and TRBJ1-2, is GAGVSQSPSNKVTEKGKDVELRCDPISGHTALYWYRQSLGQGLEFLIYFQGNSAPDKSGLPSDRFSAERTGGSVSTLTIQRTQQEDSAVYLCASSPLDPYLVDTFGSGTRLTVV.

J is TRBJ2-3 and V is TRBV5-1, with a weak D call TRBD2 (5 bases). V shed 4 bases and J shed 2 bases, with 14 bases lying between them. This CDR3 region has 15 residues. Germline V gene data show CDR1 as SGHRS and CDR2 as YFSETQ. CDR3 residues: CASSNGRGFTDTQYF. In nucleotides, the CDR3 is TGCGCCAGCAGCAATGGTCGGGGATTCACAGATACGCAGTATTTT.